This T cell receptor (beta chain) emerged from a study of T-cell memory formation after mild COVID-19. Notes on the study in general: Clones that contracted from day 15 to 85 were balanced CD4/CD8, while later expanders leaned CD4+. Contracting clones localized mainly to CM and EM when CD4+ and mainly to EMRA when CD8+. Day 37-peaking second-wave clones had unconfirmed SARS-CoV-2 specificity.

From the 5' RACE reads, TCRdb called clonotypes with MiXCR, one entry per CDR3 protein. Among 350,000 to 400,000 distinct CDR3 sequences listed, approximately 15% were seen once. The CDR3 contains 15 residues. In germline, CDR1 is LGHNA, CDR2 YNFKEQ. In the case of this clonotype: The antigen is not known. The junction does not match germline at one end; this may be a read error.

Input material: PBMCs or a T cell subset sorted from them (not recorded which). The V and J genes are TRBV4-2 and TRBJ2-3; tentative D call: TRBD2 (5 bases). The receptor comes from a man younger than 30 who had mild COVID-19 (a few samples of this study predate the infection). Cell type and time point are not known. The CDR3 DNA sequence: TGTGCCAGCAGCAAAGAGGGAAGTAGCACAGATACGCAGTATTTT. Translating gives CASSKEGSSTDTQYF.